This is a list of T cell receptor beta chains from one sample in a study of OX40 agonist ivuxolimab in advanced cancers. Libraries were prepared by immunoSEQ multiplex PCR; TCRdb keeps only in-frame clonotypes and omits some of them. The data show 45,000 to 55,000 clones, around 83% seen once. Specimen: CD4+ or CD8+ T cells sorted from blood, collected in a trial of the OX40 agonist ivuxolimab. The receptors come from an adult with an advanced solid tumor such as melanoma, head and neck, liver or kidney cancer. Each CDR3 is given with its conserved first and last residue. A D gene is named only where the DNA matches it firmly. The listing skips clone size in some rows; elsewhere it reads once, few, many or a size class.

NA	NA	TRBV7-9	TRBJ1-1	TGTGCCAGCAACCCTGACGGGGGTGTAGGCGGAGCTTTCTTT	CASNPDGGVGGAFF
NA	NA	TRBV5-1	TRBJ2-7	TGCGCCAGCAGCTTCGATTACAGAACCTACGAGCAGTACTTC	CASSFDYRTYEQYF
NA	NA	TRBV28	TRBJ2-1	TGTGCCAGCAGTCCCTCCCGAGGGGAGCAGTTCTTC	CASSPSRGEQFF
NA	NA	TRBV4-1	TRBJ2-7	TGCGCCAGCAGCCAAGAACGCGGACGGGAATCCTACGAGCAGTACTTC	CASSQERGRESYEQYF
few	NA	TRBV18	TRBJ1-1	TGTGCCAGCTCACCAGGGTTGGGCACTGAAGCTTTCTTT	CASSPGLGTEAFF
NA	NA	TRBV7-3	TRBJ2-3	TGTGCCAGCAGCTTAGGGACCTCAGATACGCAGTATTTT	CASSLGTSDTQYF
medium-sized	TRBD2	TRBV9	TRBJ2-1	TGTGCCAGCAGCATGTCTAGCGGGAGGGCCTTTCACAATGAGCAGTTCTTC	CASSMSSGRAFHNEQFF
NA	NA	TRBV5-1	TRBJ2-2	TGCGCCAGCAGCCCCAGGACACAAGGGACCGGGGAGCTGTTTTTT	CASSPRTQGTGELFF
NA	NA	TRBV7-2	TRBJ2-7	TGTGCCAGCAGCCGGGAGAGGACGAACGACGAGCAGTACTTC	CASSRERTNDEQYF
NA	TRBD2	TRBV6-1	TRBJ2-6	TGTGCCAGCAGTGAAGCGCTTCGGGGGGAGTGGACTGGGGCCAACGTCCTGACTTTC	CASSEALRGEWTGANVLTF
NA	NA	TRBV4-2	TRBJ2-5	TGTGCCAGCAGCCAATTAGGGCGAGGAGAGACCCAGTACTTC	CASSQLGRGETQYF
NA	NA	TRBV7-9	TRBJ2-2	TGTGCCAGCAGCGTAACTGGGGAGCTGTTTTTT	CASSVTGELFF
NA	NA	TRBV11-2	TRBJ2-5	TGTGCCAGCAGCTTACCGGATGCGACCCAGTACTTC	CASSLPDATQYF
NA	NA	TRBV15	TRBJ1-2	TGTGCCACCAGCATATTACTAACAGGGAACTATGGCTACACCTTC	CATSILLTGNYGYTF
NA	NA	TRBV7-9	TRBJ2-5	TGTGCCAGCAGCCAACTCCAGGAGACCCAGTACTTC	CASSQLQETQYF
NA	NA	TRBV10-2	TRBJ2-6	TGCGCCGCAGGTGGGGTCAACGTCCTGACTTTC	CAAGGVNVLTF
NA	NA	TRBV7-9	TRBJ1-1	TGTGCCAGCGGGTCGTACGGGAACACTGAAGCTTTCTTT	CASGSYGNTEAFF
NA	NA	TRBV15	TRBJ1-5	TGTGCCACCAGCAGAGATAGACTACAGGGATACCAGCCCCAGCATTTT	CATSRDRLQGYQPQHF
NA	NA	TRBV5-6	TRBJ1-1	TGTGCCAGCAGGTTCGGAGGAGGCACTGAAGCTTTCTTT	CASRFGGGTEAFF
NA	NA	TRBV11-2	TRBJ2-7	TGTGCCAGCAGCCCACGCCCCGGACAGCTCACCACCAACTACGAGCAGTACTTC	CASSPRPGQLTTNYEQYF
once	TRBD1	TRBV18	TRBJ2-5	TGTGCCAGCTCACCAATACAGGGGCAGGGGGAAGAGACCCAGTACTTC	CASSPIQGQGEETQYF
NA	TRBD2	TRBV28	TRBJ2-3	TGTGCCAGCAGTTTATTGGGACTAGCGGGAGGAAGCACAGATACGCAGTATTTT	CASSLLGLAGGSTDTQYF
NA	NA	TRBV7-8	TRBJ1-2	TGTGCCAGCAGCTTCCGGCAGGCAGAAGGTGGCTACACCTTC	CASSFRQAEGGYTF
few	TRBD2	TRBV28	TRBJ2-7	TGTGCCAGCAGTACACTAGCGGGAGCTTGGGAGCAGTACTTC	CASSTLAGAWEQYF
NA	NA	TRBV10-3	TRBJ1-1	TGTGCCATCAGAAGACAGTTAGGACCTGAAGCTTTCTTT	CAIRRQLGPEAFF
NA	NA	TRBV6-1	TRBJ2-3	TGTGCCACAGGCCCTCACGGCATTACCACAGATACGCAGTATTTT	CATGPHGITTDTQYF
NA	NA	TRBV5-6	TRBJ1-5	TGTGCCAGCAGCTTTTACCAGGGAGGTCAGCCCCAGCATTTT	CASSFYQGGQPQHF
NA	TRBD1	TRBV15	TRBJ2-1	TGTGCCACCAGCAGGGGACGAACTTTGCGGGACAGGGGCTTCAATATCTACAATGAGCAGTTCTTC	CATSRGRTLRDRGFNIYNEQFF
NA	NA	TRBV5-1	TRBJ2-1	TGCGCCAGCAGCTTCCCCCCGGACGGCGTAAACAATGAGCAGTTCTTC	CASSFPPDGVNNEQFF
NA	NA	TRBV9	TRBJ1-2	TGTGCCAGCAGCTCCCGAGGGGGGGCTCCAATAGGCTATGGCTACACCTTC	CASSSRGGAPIGYGYTF
NA	TRBD1	TRBV5-1	TRBJ2-5	TGCGCCAGCAGCTTGGTCGGGACAGGGATCGAGACCCAGTACTTC	CASSLVGTGIETQYF
NA	TRBD2	TRBV2	TRBJ2-3	TGTGCCAGCACCCGGACTAGCGGGATGAGCACAGATACGCAGTATTTT	CASTRTSGMSTDTQYF
NA	NA	TRBV10-1	TRBJ2-7	TGCGCCAGCAGTGAGAGGTCGACCGGGAGTCTGAACTTC	CASSERSTGSLNF
NA	TRBD2	TRBV15	TRBJ2-3	TGTGCCACCAGCAGAGCCGCGGGAGGACGCACAGATACGCAGTATTTT	CATSRAAGGRTDTQYF
NA	NA	TRBV5-1	TRBJ2-1	TGCGCCAGCAGCTTTGGTAGGTTAGCGGCGTCCTACAATGAGCAGTTCTTC	CASSFGRLAASYNEQFF
NA	NA	TRBV30	TRBJ2-1	TGTGCCTGGAGAACCGGGAACTACAATGAGCAGTTCTTC	CAWRTGNYNEQFF
NA	TRBD1	TRBV5-8	TRBJ1-1	TGTGCCAGCAGCTGGGGTATGGTACAGGGGAGAACTGAAGCTTTCTTT	CASSWGMVQGRTEAFF
NA	NA	TRBV10-3	TRBJ2-5	TGTGCCATCAGTGGGGGGGCTGAAGAGACCCAGTACTTC	CAISGGAEETQYF
NA	NA	TRBV6-1	TRBJ1-1	TGTGCCAGCAGTCCTCAGAAGAACACTGAAGCTTTCTTT	CASSPQKNTEAFF
NA	TRBD1	TRBV6-5	TRBJ1-5	TGTGCCAGCAGTCCAAGACAGGGTGAACAGCCCCAGCATTTT	CASSPRQGEQPQHF
NA	NA	TRBV5-8	TRBJ2-1	TGTGCCAGCAGCTTGTCGGTTGCAGCCTCCTACAATGAGCAGTTCTTC	CASSLSVAASYNEQFF
NA	NA	TRBV18	TRBJ2-7	TGTGCCAGCTCACCCCAGGGGGGACAAGAGCAGTACTTC	CASSPQGGQEQYF
NA	NA	TRBV5-8	TRBJ2-5	TGTGCCAGCAGCAAAGGACAACTACAAGAGACCCAGTACTTC	CASSKGQLQETQYF
NA	TRBD1	TRBV7-8	TRBJ2-2	TGTGCCAGCAGCTTATTAAGCAGGGGGCCGGGCACCGGGGAGCTGTTTTTT	CASSLLSRGPGTGELFF
NA	NA	TRBV6-5	TRBJ2-4	TGTGCCAGCAGTTATGGCCGGGCCCACAAAAACATTCAGTACTTC	CASSYGRAHKNIQYF